The T cell receptor (beta chain) described here comes from a study of cytomegalovirus exposure and HLA in healthy donors. The PCR made use of 60 Vbeta and 13 Jbeta primers. The protocol was immunoSEQ multiplex PCR, while the TCRdb copy is restricted to in-frame clones and leaves out a portion. The sample carries 200,000 or so clones, 70% to 80% recorded once. This receptor was obtained from a male donor in good health and CMV-seropositive. Sequenced material: PBMCs.

The CDR3: CASSQDLPFSGNTIYF. CDR3 nucleotide sequence: TGCGCCAGCAGCCAAGATCTACCCTTCTCTGGAAACACCATATATTTT. The gene calls are TRBV4-3 and TRBJ1-3; D is unclear. CDR1 is LGHNA and CDR2 is YSLEER in the germline V gene. The CDR3 has 16 amino acids. Trimming left V 0 bases short and J 0 bases short, with 9 bases between.